This is a list of T cell receptor beta chains from one sample in a study of T cell responses to AZD1222 COVID-19 vaccine. The assay was immunoSEQ multiplex PCR, and TCRdb's table has in-frame clones only and misses some. This sample has roughly 120,000 clones, with 86% found just once. The specimen comprised peripheral blood, sampled on day 0 of AZD1222 vaccination. These receptors originate from an adult in good health. CDR3s leave out the opening cysteine and the closing phenylalanine or tryptophan. The listing skips clone size in some rows; elsewhere it reads once, few, many or a size class.

J: TRBJ1-1
V: TRBV5-1
size: few
CDR3: ASSSGRPFGAF

J: TRBJ2-6
V: TRBV14
size: NA
CDR3: ASFLSGANVLT

J: TRBJ1-3
V: TRBV14
size: NA
CDR3: ASSQETGRFSGNTIY

J: TRBJ1-1
V: TRBV15
size: NA
CDR3: ATSRGEGAF

J: TRBJ1-1
V: TRBV2
size: NA
CDR3: ASSVGLNTEAF

J: TRBJ1-1
V: TRBV5-1
size: NA
CDR3: ASSQRTGGSGEAF

J: TRBJ1-4
V: TRBV5-4
size: NA
CDR3: ASSNRDRRFNEKLF

J: TRBJ2-3
V: TRBV19
size: NA
CDR3: ASSTGTSGRFRADTQY

J: TRBJ2-2
V: TRBV6-5
size: NA
CDR3: ASSYSFSGVAGELF

J: TRBJ2-2
V: TRBV3-1/TRBV3-2
size: NA
CDR3: ASSRRREYGRTNTGELF

J: TRBJ2-5
V: TRBV20-1
size: NA
CDR3: SASEGIWETQY

J: TRBJ2-7
V: TRBV5-8
size: NA
CDR3: ASSSRMRQGYEQY

J: TRBJ1-4
V: TRBV11-2
size: NA
CDR3: ASSQDIPNEKLF

J: TRBJ2-3
V: TRBV7-3
size: NA
CDR3: ASSLMRGDGDTQY

J: TRBJ1-2
V: TRBV6-2/TRBV6-3
size: NA
CDR3: ASSYGQSGYT

J: TRBJ1-5
V: TRBV28
size: NA
CDR3: ASNEAGSGVFQSAQH

J: TRBJ2-1
V: TRBV7-8
size: NA
CDR3: ASSLPGGSLPNEQF

J: TRBJ1-6
V: TRBV11-1
size: NA
CDR3: ASSPRAGSYNSPLH

J: TRBJ1-6
V: TRBV19
size: few
CDR3: ASRRNVGQGDSPLH

J: TRBJ1-1
V: TRBV19
size: NA
CDR3: ASSIEFGVTEAF

J: TRBJ2-3
V: TRBV4-3
size: NA
CDR3: ASSQEWGSGHPDTQY

J: TRBJ2-2
V: TRBV6-5
size: NA
CDR3: ASSQFLAGTGELF

J: TRBJ2-3
V: TRBV9
size: NA
CDR3: ASSVGSTDTQY

J: TRBJ1-1
V: TRBV5-1
size: NA
CDR3: ASSLYGSGSGEAF

J: TRBJ2-7
V: TRBV4-1
size: NA
CDR3: ASSQAYGPSYEQY

J: TRBJ2-1
V: TRBV12-3/TRBV12-4
size: NA
CDR3: ASSRGEFEQF

J: TRBJ1-5
V: TRBV10-2
size: few
CDR3: ASRDRDRSQPQH

J: TRBJ2-1
V: TRBV3-1/TRBV3-2
size: NA
CDR3: ASSQPGTSGRTYNEQF

J: TRBJ2-7
V: TRBV19
size: NA
CDR3: ASSIRGGNEQY

J: TRBJ2-4
V: TRBV29-1
size: NA
CDR3: SVEGLLAKNIQY

J: TRBJ1-2
V: TRBV19
size: NA
CDR3: ASTWGYYGYT

J: TRBJ2-2
V: TRBV9
size: NA
CDR3: ASSPPPGRGKLFGTGELF

J: TRBJ2-5
V: TRBV11-3
size: NA
CDR3: ASSSRPRETQY

J: TRBJ1-2
V: TRBV6-1
size: NA
CDR3: ASSEALTQGGYGYT

J: TRBJ1-1
V: TRBV6-5
size: NA
CDR3: ASSYHVGQGGTEAF

J: TRBJ1-1
V: TRBV3-1/TRBV3-2
size: once
CDR3: ASSQDSGRGVF

J: TRBJ1-4
V: TRBV30
size: NA
CDR3: AWSVQGTLLEKLF

J: TRBJ1-6
V: TRBV4-1
size: once
CDR3: ASSLDGQGRWLNSPLH

J: TRBJ1-2
V: TRBV7-2
size: few
CDR3: ASSLTGGLGYT

J: TRBJ2-2
V: TRBV9
size: NA
CDR3: ASSVDPHRYTGELF

J: TRBJ1-6
V: TRBV3-1/TRBV3-2
size: NA
CDR3: ASSRGETGGSSSYNSPLH

J: TRBJ1-2
V: TRBV30
size: NA
CDR3: AWSPTGTDGYT